What follows are 4 T cell receptor beta chains derived from one specimen sequenced in a study of T cell responses to AZD1222 COVID-19 vaccine. Profiling relied on immunoSEQ multiplex PCR, and the TCRdb table lists in-frame clones only, not all of them. The data show roughly 150,000 clones, more than 70% seen once. The sample was peripheral blood, taken 28 days after the second AZD1222 dose. The source is an adult who received the AZD1222 COVID-19 vaccine.

The CDR3 spells CASSRAFTDTQYF. Written as DNA, the CDR3 is TGCGCCAGCAGCCGGGCTTTCACAGATACGCAGTATTTT. The J gene is TRBJ2-3, the V gene TRBV4-3; no clear D. V gave up 4 bases and J gave up 2 bases, with 7 bases separating them. Per the germline V gene, CDR1 is LGHNA and CDR2 is YSLEER. The CDR3 sequence is 13 residues long.

This sequence joins TRBV5-5 and TRBJ1-1; no definite D call. Trimming removed 2 bases from V and 11 bases from J, with 10 bases in between. The CDR3 covers 11 residues. Germline V CDR1 and CDR2: SGHKS, YYEKEE (reference sequence). CDR3 bases: TGTGCCAGCAGCTTATATGTCGGGGCTTTCTTT. It is translated as CASSLYVGAFF.

This clone was counted only a few times. The chain is built from TRBV23-1 and TRBJ1-5; no clear D gene. TRBV23-1 is treated as an ORF (open reading frame) with a function not yet certain. The CDR3 totals 11 residues. Trimming took off 3 bases at V and 4 bases at J, with 1 base between the two ends. The CDR3 region is CASSQNQPQHF. The CDR3 DNA sequence: TGCGCCAGCAGTCAGAATCAGCCCCAGCATTTT.

This chain joins TRBV18 and TRBJ1-1; possibly TRBD1 for D (6 bases). V gave up 6 bases and J gave up 1 base, with 9 bases separating them. This CDR3 has 13 amino acids. CDR1 and CDR2 (germline): KGHSH, LQKENI. The CDR3, as DNA: TGTGCCAGCTCTCAACAGGGGAACACTGAAGCTTTCTTT. This sequence encodes CASSQQGNTEAFF.